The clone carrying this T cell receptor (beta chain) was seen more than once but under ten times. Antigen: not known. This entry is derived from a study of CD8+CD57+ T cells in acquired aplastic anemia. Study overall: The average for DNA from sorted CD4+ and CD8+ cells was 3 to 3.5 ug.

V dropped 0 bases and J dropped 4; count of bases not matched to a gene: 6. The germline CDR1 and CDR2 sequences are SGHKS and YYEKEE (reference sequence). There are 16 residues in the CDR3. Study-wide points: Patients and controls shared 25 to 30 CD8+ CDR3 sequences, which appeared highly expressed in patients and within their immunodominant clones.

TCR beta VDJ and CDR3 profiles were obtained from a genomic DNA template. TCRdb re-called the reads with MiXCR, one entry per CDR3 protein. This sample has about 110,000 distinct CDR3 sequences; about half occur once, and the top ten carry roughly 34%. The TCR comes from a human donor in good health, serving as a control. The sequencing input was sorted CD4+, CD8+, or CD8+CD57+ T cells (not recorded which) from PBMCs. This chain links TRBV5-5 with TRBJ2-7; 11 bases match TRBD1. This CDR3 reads CASSLAGQGVSYEQYF. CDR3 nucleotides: TGTGCCAGCAGCTTGGCGGGACAGGGGGTCTCTTACGAGCAGTACTTC.